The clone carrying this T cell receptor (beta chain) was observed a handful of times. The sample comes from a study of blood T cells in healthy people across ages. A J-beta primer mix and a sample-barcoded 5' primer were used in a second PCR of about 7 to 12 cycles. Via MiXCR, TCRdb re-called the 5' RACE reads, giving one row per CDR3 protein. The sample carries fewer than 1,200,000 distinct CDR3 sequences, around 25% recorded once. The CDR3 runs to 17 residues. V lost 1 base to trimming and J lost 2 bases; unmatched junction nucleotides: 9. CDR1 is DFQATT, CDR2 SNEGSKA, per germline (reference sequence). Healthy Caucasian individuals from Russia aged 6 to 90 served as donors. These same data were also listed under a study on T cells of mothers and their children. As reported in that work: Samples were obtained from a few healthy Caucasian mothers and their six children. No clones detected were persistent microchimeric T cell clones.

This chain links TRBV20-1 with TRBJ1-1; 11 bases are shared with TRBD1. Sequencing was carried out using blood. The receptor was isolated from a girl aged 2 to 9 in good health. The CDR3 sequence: CSARGKRDRGFNTEAFF. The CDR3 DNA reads TGCAGTGCTAGAGGAAAAAGGGACAGGGGGTTTAACACTGAAGCTTTCTTT.